These T cell receptor beta chains were read from a single sample in a study of blood T cell repertoires in COVID-19. Measured with immunoSEQ multiplex PCR; TCRdb has only the in-frame clones, and not every one. The sample carries tens of thousands of clones, approximately 86% recorded once. The sequencing sample was made of peripheral blood. These receptors were obtained from a man in his sixties or seventies with acute or convalescent COVID-19. Both conserved end residues are part of each CDR3. D genes are given only for firm matches. Some rows mark clone size as missing; the rest say once, few, many or name a class of expanded clone.

>.|TRBD1|TRBJ1-2|TRBV18
TGTGCCAGCTCACCCGGGACAGGGCCTGACCGCTACACCTTC
CASSPGTGPDRYTF
>once|TRBD2|TRBJ2-2|TRBV18
TGTGCCAGCTCACCACCGGGGGGGTCGAACACCGGGGAGCTGTTTTTT
CASSPPGGSNTGELFF
>.|.|TRBJ2-3|TRBV4-1
TGCGCCAGCAGCCAAGATCCCGGTCTCTACACAGATACGCAGTATTTT
CASSQDPGLYTDTQYF
>.|TRBD2|TRBJ2-1|TRBV2
TGTGCCAGCACCAACCTAGCGGGGGGCCTCCGTGAGCAGTTCTTC
CASTNLAGGLREQFF
>.|.|TRBJ2-1|TRBV28
TGTGCCAGCAGTCCCCCGGTGGTTCTTCTTCAGTTCTTC
CASSPPVVLLQFF
>once|.|TRBJ1-1|TRBV6-5
TGTGCCAGCAGTTACCCCGGGATCGGGGGCACTGAAGCTTTCTTT
CASSYPGIGGTEAFF
>.|.|TRBJ1-6|TRBV28
TGTGCCAGCAGTCCTCCGGGAATCTACGGGTCCTATAATTCACCCCTCCACTTT
CASSPPGIYGSYNSPLHF
>.|TRBD2|TRBJ2-3|TRBV7-3
TGTGCCAGCAGCTTAATTGGGCGGGGGGGCACAGATACGCAGTATTTT
CASSLIGRGGTDTQYF
>.|TRBD1|TRBJ2-7|TRBV11-2
TGTGCCAGCAGCTCCGGGACAGGGACCTACGAGCAGTACTTC
CASSSGTGTYEQYF
>.|.|TRBJ2-5|TRBV12-5
TGTGCTAGTGCCCCGACAGGAGCGCCCGAGACCCAGTACTTC
CASAPTGAPETQYF
>.|.|TRBJ2-2|TRBV27
TGTGCCAGCAGCCTAAACCGGGACAAAACGAACACCGGGGAGCTGTTTTTT
CASSLNRDKTNTGELFF
>.|.|TRBJ1-4|TRBV11-2
TGTGCCAGCAGCCCCGGGGGGAGGGCGCCAGGAAAACTGTTTTTT
CASSPGGRAPGKLFF
>.|TRBD1|TRBJ1-2|TRBV5-5
TGTGCCAGCAGCCCAGCCCGGGACAGCCTAAACTATGGCTACACCTTC
CASSPARDSLNYGYTF
>.|TRBD1|TRBJ1-1|TRBV7-3
TGTGCCAGCAGCCCAGGGGGCTTAGACACTGAAGCTTTCTTT
CASSPGGLDTEAFF
>.|.|TRBJ1-5|TRBV19
TGTGCCAGTACCCCCTTGGCGGGACCCTCCAATCAGCCCCAGCATTTT
CASTPLAGPSNQPQHF
>.|.|TRBJ1-1|TRBV6-2/TRBV6-3
TGTGCCAGCAGTTACCCTCCCAGGGGAACTGAAGCTTTCTTT
CASSYPPRGTEAFF
>.|TRBD2|TRBJ2-1|TRBV28
TGTGCCAGCAGCCCTGTAACTAGCGGGATCTACAATGAGCAGTTCTTC
CASSPVTSGIYNEQFF
>once|TRBD1|TRBJ1-3|TRBV5-5
TGTGCCAGCGGGACAGGGGCAAGAAACACCATATATTTT
CASGTGARNTIYF
>.|.|TRBJ2-1|TRBV11-2
TGTGCCAGCAGCCTTGCGGACTGGGAGCAGTTCTTC
CASSLADWEQFF
>.|TRBD1|TRBJ1-1|TRBV5-1
TGCGCCAGCAGCTTGGTCACAGGGGCTAACACTGAAGCTTTCTTT
CASSLVTGANTEAFF
>.|.|TRBJ1-1|TRBV11-2
TGTGCCAGCAGCTTAGATCAGGGAGGCTTAGACACTGAAGCTTTCTTT
CASSLDQGGLDTEAFF
>.|TRBD2|TRBJ2-1|TRBV2
TGTGCCAGCAGCCCTAGCGGGCAACGTTACAATGAGCAGTTCTTC
CASSPSGQRYNEQFF
>.|.|TRBJ1-5|TRBV28
TGTGCCAGCACCCCCGGGGGGACTAATCAGCCCCAGCATTTT
CASTPGGTNQPQHF
>.|.|TRBJ2-7|TRBV5-4
TGTGCCAGCAGCTTGGGGACCAGGGTCCTAGAAGAGCAGTACTTC
CASSLGTRVLEEQYF
>.|TRBD1|TRBJ1-2|TRBV6-5
TGTGCCAGCAGGGGGACAGAGACCTATGGCTACACCTTC
CASRGTETYGYTF
>.|.|TRBJ2-2|TRBV7-6
TGTGCCAGCAGCTTAACCCTCCTCGAGACCGGGGAGCTGTTTTTT
CASSLTLLETGELFF
>few|.|TRBJ2-7|TRBV2
TGTGCCAGCAGTAAGACAGACTACGAGCAGTACTTC
CASSKTDYEQYF
>.|TRBD1|TRBJ2-3|TRBV9
TGTGCCAGCAGCGTAGCGGGACAGGCTCATGATACGCAGTATTTT
CASSVAGQAHDTQYF
>.|TRBD1|TRBJ1-1|TRBV5-4
TGTGCCAGCAGCTTGGGCGGGGGACAGGGAAGCTCTGAAGCTTTCTTT
CASSLGGGQGSSEAFF
>.|.|TRBJ2-2|TRBV19
TGTGCCAGTAGTGGATGGACAACGAACACCGGGGAGCTGTTTTTT
CASSGWTTNTGELFF
>.|.|TRBJ2-7|TRBV2
TGTGCCAGCACCCCCGGTCCCTACGAGCAGTACTTC
CASTPGPYEQYF
>once|.|TRBJ1-5|TRBV7-2
TGTGCCAGCAGCTTAGCGGGTGGGGGGCAGCCCCAGCATTTT
CASSLAGGGQPQHF
>.|TRBD1|TRBJ2-5|TRBV4-3
TGCGCCAGCAGCCAAGAGGAGACAGGGGGCGAGGAGACCCAGTACTTC
CASSQEETGGEETQYF
>.|TRBD1|TRBJ2-1|TRBV4-1
TGCGCCAGCAGGGATCAGGCAGGACAGGGTCTGGGTGAGCAGTTCTTC
CASRDQAGQGLGEQFF
>.|TRBD2|TRBJ2-3|TRBV4-3
TGCGCCAGCAGCCCGCTAGCGGGGAAGAGAGATACGCAGTATTTT
CASSPLAGKRDTQYF
>.|.|TRBJ2-5|TRBV12-3/TRBV12-4
TGTGCCAGCAGTTTTGGAGGGACCCAGTACTTC
CASSFGGTQYF
>.|.|TRBJ1-5|TRBV19
TGTGCCAGTAGTATAGTTTGGGTCGGGGGGTCTAGCAATCAGCCCCAGCATTTT
CASSIVWVGGSSNQPQHF
>.|.|TRBJ2-2|TRBV11-2
TGTGCCAGCAGGCGGCCGGGAGAGCGGTCCGGGGAGCTGTTTTTT
CASRRPGERSGELFF
>.|TRBD2|TRBJ2-1|TRBV7-6
TGTGCCAGCAGCTTAGAAGCGGGAAGACTAGGCCTCAGCTCCTACAATGAGCAGTTCTTC
CASSLEAGRLGLSSYNEQFF
>.|.|TRBJ1-3|TRBV18
TGTGCCAGCTCGCCGCGGGACTCTGGAAACACCATATATTTT
CASSPRDSGNTIYF
>.|TRBD1|TRBJ2-1|TRBV18
TGTGCCAGCTCACCCGGGACAGGGACATACAATGAGCAGTTCTTC
CASSPGTGTYNEQFF
>.|.|TRBJ2-3|TRBV7-2
TGTGCCAGCAGCCCCCAGGGAATGCGGGATACGCAGTATTTT
CASSPQGMRDTQYF
>.|TRBD2|TRBJ2-2|TRBV7-9
TGTGCCAGCAGCCTCGGACTAGCGGGAGGTACCGGGGAGCTGTTTTTT
CASSLGLAGGTGELFF
>.|TRBD1|TRBJ1-1|TRBV7-8
TGTGCCAGCAGCTTGGGACAGAAGACTGAAGCTTTCTTT
CASSLGQKTEAFF
>.|.|TRBJ2-3|TRBV29-1
TGCAGCGTTGAGCGGAGCACAGATACGCAGTATTTT
CSVERSTDTQYF
>.|TRBD1|TRBJ1-3|TRBV7-2
TGTGCCAGCAGCCCCCGGACAGGGAAGAACACCATATATTTT
CASSPRTGKNTIYF
>.|TRBD1|TRBJ2-1|TRBV7-2
TGTGCCAGCAGAATCGGACAGGCTAACAATGAGCAGTTCTTC
CASRIGQANNEQFF
>.|TRBD1|TRBJ2-6|TRBV6-2/TRBV6-3
TGTGCCAGCAGTCCGGACAGGGAGATTTCTGGGGCCAACGTCCTGACTTTC
CASSPDREISGANVLTF
>.|.|TRBJ1-1|TRBV10-3
TGTGCCATCAGTGAGTCCATGGGGGGTGGCACTGAAGCTTTCTTT
CAISESMGGGTEAFF
>.|.|TRBJ1-6|TRBV7-9
TGTGCCAGCAGCTTTCCGACAGATAATTCACCCCTCCACTTT
CASSFPTDNSPLHF
>.|TRBD1|TRBJ2-1|TRBV25-1
TGTGCCAGCAAAAGCCGGGACAGGGGAGATAATGAGCAGTTCTTC
CASKSRDRGDNEQFF
>.|.|TRBJ2-7|TRBV19
TGTGCCAGTAGTAAGGTAGCGGGACAGAGTTACAACGAGCAGTACTTC
CASSKVAGQSYNEQYF
>.|.|TRBJ2-6|TRBV28
TGTGCCAGCACGGGGTCTAAGGCCAACGTCCTGACTTTC
CASTGSKANVLTF
>.|.|TRBJ2-7|TRBV27
TGTGCCAGCAGTTTAGGGGCCCGACGCTCCTACGAGCAGTACTTC
CASSLGARRSYEQYF
>.|TRBD2|TRBJ2-1|TRBV28
TGTGCCAGCAGTCCTTCTACGGGAGTAGCGGGAGCGACCTACAATGAGCAGTTCTTC
CASSPSTGVAGATYNEQFF